This TCR beta chain was identified in a study of blood T cell repertoires in COVID-19. About the study: Researchers got acute and convalescent COVID-19 samples from the United States, Italy and Spain. The analysed material was cDNA or gDNA that came from T cells, B-cell-depleted T cells, or PBMCs.

Trimming left V 4 bases short and J 3 bases short, with 15 bases between. In germline, CDR1 is SEHNR, CDR2 FQNEAQ (reference sequence). The CDR3 spans 15 residues. As processed by the authors: It was from reference gene primer amplification that nucleated cell counts were estimated. Some clones are missing from TCRdb's copy, which holds only in-frame ones; the method was immunoSEQ multiplex PCR. The V and J calls and clone size were taken over from that table, and D and trimming were inferred from the DNA. The sample contains 95,000 to 150,000 clones, over 75% of which appear only once. The sequence was collected from a man older than 75 with acute or convalescent COVID-19. The chain has TRBV7-9 and TRBJ1-1, with a weak D call TRBD1 (5 bases). The source material was peripheral blood. CDR3 in DNA: TGTGCCAGCAGCTCTCCCCGCCGGGGGGACACTGAAGCTTTCTTT. It codes for CASSSPRRGDTEAFF.